Shown below are 17 T cell receptor beta chains from a single sample sequenced in a study of human T cells and chemical hapten exposure. The time point was: patch test 1, 2 weeks after DPC sensitization. Treatment: therapeutic diphenylcyclopropenone sensitization with weekly scalp DPC. TCRdb reprocessed the RACE reads with MiXCR, giving one entry per CDR3 protein. Of 180,000 or so distinct CDR3 sequences listed, approximately 20% are singletons. The sequencing here drew on whole blood, taken in connection with sensitization to the hapten diphenylcyclopropenone (DPC). The receptors derive from a woman in her forties or fifties with alopecia areata. Some clones in this sample may be carry-over from other donors' samples.

The CDR3, as DNA: TGTGCCAGCACCAGGGACCGGGAACCCCTCCACTTT. Its translation is CASTRDREPLHF. V gene TRBV2 combines with J gene TRBJ1-6; TRBD1 might be the D (5 bases). The V end lost 7 bases, the J end lost 12 bases, and 13 bases lay between the germline ends. Germline CDR1 and CDR2: SNHLY and FYNNEI. The CDR3 runs to 12 residues.

The chain employs TRBV20-1 and TRBJ2-7, with D hard to call. The CDR3 contains 12 residues. Per the germline V gene, CDR1 is DFQATT and CDR2 is SNEGSKA (reference sequence). V gave up 5 bases and J gave up 0 bases, with 8 bases separating them. CDR3 sequence: CSALEYSYEQYF. The CDR3 region has the DNA TGCAGTGCTCTTGAGTACTCCTACGAGCAGTACTTC.

The V call is TRBV20-1, the J call TRBJ2-1; 9 bases are a match to TRBD2. CDR1 and CDR2 (germline): DFQATT, SNEGSKA (reference sequence). This CDR3 is built from 12 residues. V was clipped by 4 bases and J by 9 bases; unmatched bases: 4. The CDR3 DNA is TGCAGTGCTACTCTAGCGGGAACTGAGCAGTTCTTC. It translates to CSATLAGTEQFF.

This clonotype was observed at least ten times. V is TRBV14 and J is TRBJ2-6; D unresolved. CDR3 length: 14 amino acids. In germline, CDR1 is SGHDN, CDR2 FVKESK. Trimming removed 4 bases at V and 0 bases at J, with 4 bases between. The CDR3 is CASSRASGANVLTF. CDR3 DNA: TGTGCCAGCAGCCGGGCCTCTGGGGCCAACGTCCTGACTTTC.

The rearrangement uses TRBV20-1 and TRBJ2-1; 9 nucleotides line up with TRBD2. The germline CDR1 and CDR2 sequences are DFQATT and SNEGSKA (reference sequence). The CDR3 loop spans 14 amino acids. The junction had 5 bases not matched to a gene; V was cut back by 0 bases and J by 8 bases. In DNA, the CDR3 is TGCAGTGCTAGAGACAGCGGGAGGTTGGATGAGCAGTTCTTC. This encodes CSARDSGRLDEQFF.

The rearrangement joins TRBV7-9 to TRBJ2-1; a possible D gene is TRBD2 (6 bases). CDR3 length: 16 amino acids. V was clipped by 8 bases and J by 0 bases, with 17 bases between them. Germline V gene lookup returns CDR1 SEHNR and CDR2 FQNEAQ (reference sequence). CDR3 amino acids: CASGTDYSSSYNEQFF. The CDR3 DNA sequence: TGTGCCAGCGGGACGGACTATTCGAGCTCCTACAATGAGCAGTTCTTC.

The chain joins TRBV5-1 to TRBJ2-1; no firm D call. Trimming took 0 bases from V and 6 from J, leaving 13 bases between them. The CDR3 has 15 amino acids. Germline values: CDR1 SGHRS, CDR2 YFSETQ. This CDR3 is CASSLGSIVANEQFF. The DNA for the CDR3 is TGCGCCAGCAGCTTGGGGTCGATAGTCGCCAATGAGCAGTTCTTC. Looking up the rest from reference TRBV5-1 and TRBJ2-1 gives the full variable domain: KAGVTQTPRYLIKTRGQQVTLSCSPISGHRSVSWYQQTPGQGLQFLFEYFSETQRNKGNFPGRFSGRQFSNSRSEMNVSTLELGDSALYLCASSLGSIVANEQFFGPGTRLTVL.

The V call is TRBV7-2, the J call TRBJ2-1; maybe TRBD1 (6 bases). Between the trimmed V and J ends, which lost 0 bases and 6 bases, there was a span of 12 bases. The CDR3 extends over 15 amino acids. Germline V lookup: CDR1 SGHTA, CDR2 FQGNSA. CDR3 DNA: TGTGCCAGCAGCTTAGCCGTAGGGGGTATCAATGAGCAGTTCTTC. Translated: CASSLAVGGINEQFF.

This clonotype was seen only a few times. The genes are TRBV6-5 and TRBJ1-5, with D hard to call. The V end was cut by 6 bases, the J end by 3 bases, with 15 bases between. The CDR3 sequence is 15 residues long. Germline V gene lookup returns CDR1 MNHEY and CDR2 SVGAGI. The CDR3 nucleotides are TGTGCCAGCAGCCCACTTGCGGGCTACAATCAGCCCCAGCATTTT. Its protein is CASSPLAGYNQPQHF.

This clonotype was detected only a few times. The chain employs TRBV11-2 and TRBJ2-3, with 13 bases identical to TRBD2. This CDR3 is 15 amino acids long. The ends lost 5 bases at V and 4 bases at J; junction bases unmatched: 3. The germline CDR1 and CDR2 sequences are SGHAT and FQNNGV. The chain's CDR3 is CASSITSGRADTQYF. The CDR3 DNA is TGTGCCAGCAGCATTACTAGCGGGAGGGCAGATACGCAGTATTTT.

The chain is built from TRBV4-1 and TRBJ1-3; no clear D gene. Trimming removed 4 bases at V and 1 base at J, with 11 bases between. The CDR3 spans 15 residues. In germline, CDR1 is MGHRA, CDR2 YSYEKL. CDR3 bases: TGCGCCAGCAGCCCCACCCAGGCTTCTGGAAACACCATATATTTT. This gives the protein CASSPTQASGNTIYF.

This clonotype was detected only a few times. In nucleotides, the CDR3 is TGTGCCAGCAGTGCCAAGGGGAGAGCTAGTGGCTACACCTTC. This sequence encodes CASSAKGRASGYTF. The V call is TRBV6-5, the J call TRBJ1-2, with D possibly TRBD1 on 5 matching bases. V dropped 5 bases and J dropped 7 bases, with 17 bases sitting between them. The CDR3 contains 14 residues. Per the germline V gene, CDR1 is MNHEY and CDR2 is SVGAGI.

This clonotype was counted between two and nine times. This chain links TRBV29-1 with TRBJ2-7; 8 bases agree with TRBD1. V was clipped by 6 bases and J by 1 base; unmatched bases: 5. CDR3 size: 13 residues. CDR1 is SQVTM and CDR2 is ANQGSEA in the germline V gene. The CDR3 protein is CSVTRTGSYEQYF. Here the CDR3 DNA reads TGCAGCGTAACTAGGACAGGGTCCTACGAGCAGTACTTC.

The V and J genes are TRBV10-3 and TRBJ2-5, with 9 bases lining up with TRBD1. The length of the CDR3 is 16 residues. Germline V gene lookup returns CDR1 ENHRY and CDR2 SYGVKD. The V gene end was trimmed by 2 bases and the J gene end by 5 bases; junction bases not matched to a gene: 9. CDR3 residues: CAISEVSTGGIETQYF. The CDR3 coding sequence is TGTGCCATCAGTGAGGTATCGACAGGGGGAATTGAGACCCAGTACTTC.

In this sample, this clonotype turned up a few times. This sequence joins TRBV7-2 and TRBJ2-5, with 9 bases matching TRBD2. This CDR3 is built from 16 residues. Germline values: CDR1 SGHTA, CDR2 FQGNSA. The V and J ends lost 1 base and 5 bases, in that order; junction bases with no gene match: 8. CDR3 sequence: CASSLGLAGGLETQYF. Written as DNA, the CDR3 is TGTGCCAGCAGCTTAGGTCTGGCGGGAGGGCTCGAGACCCAGTACTTC.

The V call is TRBV29-1, the J call TRBJ1-2; TRBD1 matches at 7 bases. Germline CDR1 is SQVTM and CDR2 is ANQGSEA. The CDR3 spans 13 residues. J was trimmed by 2 bases and V by 5 bases; bases with no gene match: 5. CDR3 nucleotides: TGCAGCGTTAGGGACAGTCTAAACTATGGCTACACCTTC. Encoded protein: CSVRDSLNYGYTF.

The table lists this clonotype with a count of one. V is TRBV20-1 and J is TRBJ1-5, with D tentatively TRBD1 (6 bases). The CDR3 is 15 amino acids. CDR1 DFQATT and CDR2 SNEGSKA come from the germline V gene (reference sequence). V was trimmed by 6 bases and J by 4 bases, leaving 19 bases between them. Written as DNA, the CDR3 is TGCAGTGCCTACCGGGACACGATCTTAAATCAGCCCCAGCATTTT. Its protein is CSAYRDTILNQPQHF.